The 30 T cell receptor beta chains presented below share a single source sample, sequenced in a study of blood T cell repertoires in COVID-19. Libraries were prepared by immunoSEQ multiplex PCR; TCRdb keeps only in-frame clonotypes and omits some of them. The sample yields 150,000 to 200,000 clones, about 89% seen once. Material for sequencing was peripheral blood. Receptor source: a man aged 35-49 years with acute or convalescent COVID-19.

The CDR3 sequence: CASSLWDREETQYF. CDR3 nucleotide sequence: TGTGCCAGCAGCCTCTGGGACAGGGAAGAGACCCAGTACTTC. The rearrangement links TRBV11-2 to TRBJ2-5, with 9 bases that match TRBD1. The germline gives CDR1 SGHAT, CDR2 FQNNGV. After removal of 5 bases from V and 3 bases from J, the junction contained 4 bases not matched to a gene. The CDR3 totals 14 residues.

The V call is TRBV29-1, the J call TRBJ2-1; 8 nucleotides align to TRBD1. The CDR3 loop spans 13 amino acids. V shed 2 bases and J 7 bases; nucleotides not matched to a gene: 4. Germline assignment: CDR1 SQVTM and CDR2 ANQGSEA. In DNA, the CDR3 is TGCAGCGTTGAACTGGACAGGGTAAATGAGCAGTTCTTC. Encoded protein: CSVELDRVNEQFF.

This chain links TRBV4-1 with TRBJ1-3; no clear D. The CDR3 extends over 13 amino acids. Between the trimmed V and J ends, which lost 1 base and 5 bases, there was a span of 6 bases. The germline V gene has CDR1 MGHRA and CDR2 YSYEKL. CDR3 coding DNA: TGCGCCAGCAGCCAAGGAGACAGAAACACCATATATTTT. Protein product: CASSQGDRNTIYF.

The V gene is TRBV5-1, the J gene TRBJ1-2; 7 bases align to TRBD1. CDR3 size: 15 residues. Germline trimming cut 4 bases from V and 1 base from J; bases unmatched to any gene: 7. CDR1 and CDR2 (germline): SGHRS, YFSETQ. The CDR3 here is CASSHTGTDNYGYTF. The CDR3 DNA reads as TGCGCCAGCAGCCACACCGGGACAGATAACTATGGCTACACCTTC.

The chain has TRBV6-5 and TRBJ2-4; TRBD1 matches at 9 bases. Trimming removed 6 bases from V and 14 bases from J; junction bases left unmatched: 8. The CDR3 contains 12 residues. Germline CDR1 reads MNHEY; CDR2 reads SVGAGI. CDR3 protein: CASRDRGPREYF. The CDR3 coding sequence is TGTGCCAGCAGGGACAGGGGTCCCCGTGAGTACTTC.

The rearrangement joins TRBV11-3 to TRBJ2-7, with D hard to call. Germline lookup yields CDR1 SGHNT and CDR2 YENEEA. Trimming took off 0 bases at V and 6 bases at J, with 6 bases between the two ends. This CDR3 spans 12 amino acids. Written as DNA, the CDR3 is TGTGCCAGCAGCTTAGATTCGAGCGAGCAGTACTTC. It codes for CASSLDSSEQYF.

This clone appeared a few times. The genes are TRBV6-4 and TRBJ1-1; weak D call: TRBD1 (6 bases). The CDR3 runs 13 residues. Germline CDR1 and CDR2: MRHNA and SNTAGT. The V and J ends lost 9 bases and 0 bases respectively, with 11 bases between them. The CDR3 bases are TGTGCCAGACGGACAGAGATGAACACTGAAGCTTTCTTT. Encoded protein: CARRTEMNTEAFF.

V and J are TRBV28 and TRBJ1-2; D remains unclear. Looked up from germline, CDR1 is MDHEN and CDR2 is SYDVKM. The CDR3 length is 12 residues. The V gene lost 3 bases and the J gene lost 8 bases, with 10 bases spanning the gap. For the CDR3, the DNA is TGTGCCAGCAGTTTGAGGTTAGGCGGCTACACCTTC. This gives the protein CASSLRLGGYTF.

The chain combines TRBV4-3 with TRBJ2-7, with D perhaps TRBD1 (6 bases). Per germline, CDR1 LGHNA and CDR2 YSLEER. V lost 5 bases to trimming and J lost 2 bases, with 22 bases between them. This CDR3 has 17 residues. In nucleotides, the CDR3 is TGCGCCAGCAGCTCAACGACAACGCTGACAGGAGCCTACGAGCAGTACTTC. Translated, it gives CASSSTTTLTGAYEQYF.

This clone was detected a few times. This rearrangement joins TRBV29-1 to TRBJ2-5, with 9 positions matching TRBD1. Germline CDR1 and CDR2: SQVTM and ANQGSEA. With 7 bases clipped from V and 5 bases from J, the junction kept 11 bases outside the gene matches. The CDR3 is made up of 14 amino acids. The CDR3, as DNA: TGCAGCGCTAGCTCAGGGACAGGGTGGGAGACCCAGTACTTC. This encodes CSASSGTGWETQYF.

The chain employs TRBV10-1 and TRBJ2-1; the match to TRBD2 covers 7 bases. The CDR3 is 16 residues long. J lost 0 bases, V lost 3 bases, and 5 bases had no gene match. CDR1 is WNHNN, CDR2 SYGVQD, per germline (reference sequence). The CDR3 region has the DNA TGCGCCAGCAGTGACCGTCTAGCGGCCTCCTACAATGAGCAGTTCTTC. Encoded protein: CASSDRLAASYNEQFF.

CDR3 sequence (DNA): TGTGCCATCAGTGAGTCACGGCAGGTTGATGGCTACACCTTC. Amino acid sequence: CAISESRQVDGYTF. The V call is TRBV10-3, the J call TRBJ1-2; the D is unclear. V gave up 0 bases and J gave up 6 bases, with 11 bases separating them. This CDR3 has 14 residues. Germline V gene lookup returns CDR1 ENHRY and CDR2 SYGVKD.

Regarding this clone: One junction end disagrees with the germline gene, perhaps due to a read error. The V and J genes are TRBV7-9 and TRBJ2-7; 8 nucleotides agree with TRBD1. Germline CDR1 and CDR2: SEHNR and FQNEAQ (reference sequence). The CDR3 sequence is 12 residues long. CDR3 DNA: TGTGCCAGCAGCTTAGGGACAGGGAAGAAGAACTTC. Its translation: CASSLGTGKKNF.

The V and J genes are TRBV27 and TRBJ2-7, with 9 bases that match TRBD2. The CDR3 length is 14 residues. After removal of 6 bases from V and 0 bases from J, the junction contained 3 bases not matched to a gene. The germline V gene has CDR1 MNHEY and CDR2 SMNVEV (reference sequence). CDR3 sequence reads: CASRSAGGSYEQYF. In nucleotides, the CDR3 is TGTGCCAGCAGGTCAGCGGGGGGCTCCTACGAGCAGTACTTC.

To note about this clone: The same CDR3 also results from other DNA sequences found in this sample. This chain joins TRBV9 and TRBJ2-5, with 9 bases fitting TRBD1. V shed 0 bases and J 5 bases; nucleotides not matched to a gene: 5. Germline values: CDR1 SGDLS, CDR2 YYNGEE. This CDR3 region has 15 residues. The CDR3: CASSVETGGGETQYF. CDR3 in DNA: TGTGCCAGCAGCGTAGAGACAGGGGGAGGTGAGACCCAGTACTTC. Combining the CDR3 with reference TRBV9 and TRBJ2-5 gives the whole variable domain DSGVTQTPKHLITATGQRVTLRCSPRSGDLSVYWYQQSLDQGLQFLIQYYNGEERAKGNILERFSAQQFPDLHSELNLSSLELGDSALYFCASSVETGGGETQYFGPGTRLLVL.

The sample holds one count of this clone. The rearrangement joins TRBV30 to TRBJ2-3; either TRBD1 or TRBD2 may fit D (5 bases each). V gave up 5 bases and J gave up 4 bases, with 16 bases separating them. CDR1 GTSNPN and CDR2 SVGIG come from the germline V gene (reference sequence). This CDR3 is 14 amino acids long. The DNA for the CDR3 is TGTGCCTGGGGAGGCCAAGGGGCCTCAGATACGCAGTATTTT. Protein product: CAWGGQGASDTQYF.

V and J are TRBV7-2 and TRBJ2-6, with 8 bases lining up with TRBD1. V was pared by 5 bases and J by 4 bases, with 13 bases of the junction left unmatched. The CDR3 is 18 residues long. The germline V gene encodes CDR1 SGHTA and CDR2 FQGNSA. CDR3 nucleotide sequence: TGTGCCAGCAGCCCTGGTCGACAGGGGCGAACCGGGGCCAACGTCCTGACTTTC. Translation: CASSPGRQGRTGANVLTF. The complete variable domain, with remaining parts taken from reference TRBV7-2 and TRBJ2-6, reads GAGVSQSPSNKVTEKGKDVELRCDPISGHTALYWYRQSLGQGLEFLIYFQGNSAPDKSGLPSDRFSAERTGGSVSTLTIQRTQQEDSAVYLCASSPGRQGRTGANVLTFGAGSRLTVL.

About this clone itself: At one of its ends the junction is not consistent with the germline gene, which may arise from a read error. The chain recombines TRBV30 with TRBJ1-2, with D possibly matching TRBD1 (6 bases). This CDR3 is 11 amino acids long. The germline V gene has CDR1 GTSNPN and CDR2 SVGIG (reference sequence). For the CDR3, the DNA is TGCGCCCGGGGGCGCAACTATGGCTACACCTTC. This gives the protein CARGRNYGYTF.

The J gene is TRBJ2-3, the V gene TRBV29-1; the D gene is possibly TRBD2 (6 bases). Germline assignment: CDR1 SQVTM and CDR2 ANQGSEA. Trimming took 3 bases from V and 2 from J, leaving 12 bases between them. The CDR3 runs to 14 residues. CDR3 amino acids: CSVEEGTHTDTQYF. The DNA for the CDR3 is TGCAGCGTTGAGGAGGGGACCCACACAGATACGCAGTATTTT.

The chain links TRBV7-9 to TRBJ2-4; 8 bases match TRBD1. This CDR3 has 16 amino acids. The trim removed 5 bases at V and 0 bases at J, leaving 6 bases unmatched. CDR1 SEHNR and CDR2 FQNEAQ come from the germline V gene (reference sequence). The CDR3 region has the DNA TGTGCCAGCAGCGGACAGGGACAGGAAGCCAAAAACATTCAGTACTTC. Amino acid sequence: CASSGQGQEAKNIQYF. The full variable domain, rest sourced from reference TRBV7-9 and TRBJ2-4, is DTGVSQNPRHKITKRGQNVTFRCDPISEHNRLYWYRQTLGQGPEFLTYFQNEAQLEKSRLLSDRFSAERPKGSFSTLEIQRTEQGDSAMYLCASSGQGQEAKNIQYFGAGTRLSVL.

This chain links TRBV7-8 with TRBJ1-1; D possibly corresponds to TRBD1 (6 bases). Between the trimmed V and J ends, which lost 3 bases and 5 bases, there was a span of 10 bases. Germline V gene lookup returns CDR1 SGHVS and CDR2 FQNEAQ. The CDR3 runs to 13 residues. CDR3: CASSFRGGTEAFF. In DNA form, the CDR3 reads TGTGCCAGCAGCTTCAGGGGAGGGACTGAAGCTTTCTTT.

The CDR3 DNA reads TGTGCCAGCAGTTTTTCTTGGACAGGGGAAGGTGGCTACACCTTC. It translates to CASSFSWTGEGGYTF. The rearrangement joins TRBV27 to TRBJ1-2, with 9 bases lining up with TRBD1. Germline CDR1 MNHEY, CDR2 SMNVEV (reference sequence). V dropped 3 bases and J dropped 7; count of bases not matched to a gene: 9. There are 15 residues in the CDR3.

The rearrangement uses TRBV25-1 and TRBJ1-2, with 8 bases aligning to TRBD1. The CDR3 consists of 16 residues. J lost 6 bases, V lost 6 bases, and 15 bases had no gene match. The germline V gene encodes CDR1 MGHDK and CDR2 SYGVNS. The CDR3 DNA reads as TGTGCCAGCAGAGGGGGCGGACAGGGCTTTTACCATGGCTACACCTTC. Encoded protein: CASRGGGQGFYHGYTF.

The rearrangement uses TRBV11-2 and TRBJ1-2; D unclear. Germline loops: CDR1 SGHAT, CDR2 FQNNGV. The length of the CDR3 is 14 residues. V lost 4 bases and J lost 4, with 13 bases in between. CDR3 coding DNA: TGTGCCAGCAGCTCAGGTCCAGAGCTCTATGGCTACACCTTC. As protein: CASSSGPELYGYTF. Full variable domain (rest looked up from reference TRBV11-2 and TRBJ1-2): EAGVAQSPRYKIIEKRQSVAFWCNPISGHATLYWYQQILGQGPKLLIQFQNNGVVDDSQLPKDRFSAERLKGVDSTLKIQPAKLEDSAVYLCASSSGPELYGYTFGSGTRLTVV.

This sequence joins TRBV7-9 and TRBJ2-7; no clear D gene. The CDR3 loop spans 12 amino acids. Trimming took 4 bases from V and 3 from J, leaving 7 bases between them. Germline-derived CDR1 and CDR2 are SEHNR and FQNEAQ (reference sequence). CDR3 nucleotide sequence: TGTGCCAGCAGCTCCCTAGACTACGAGCAGTACTTC. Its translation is CASSSLDYEQYF.

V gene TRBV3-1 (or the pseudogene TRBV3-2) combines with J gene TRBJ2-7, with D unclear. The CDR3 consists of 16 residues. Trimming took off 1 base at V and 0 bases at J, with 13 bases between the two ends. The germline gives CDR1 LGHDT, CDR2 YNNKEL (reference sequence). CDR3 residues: CASSQVGMVSSYEQYF. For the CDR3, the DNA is TGTGCCAGCAGCCAAGTCGGTATGGTGAGCTCCTACGAGCAGTACTTC.

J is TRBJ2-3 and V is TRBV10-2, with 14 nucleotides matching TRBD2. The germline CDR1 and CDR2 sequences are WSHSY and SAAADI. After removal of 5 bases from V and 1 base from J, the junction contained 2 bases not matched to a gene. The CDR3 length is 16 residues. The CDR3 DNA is TGCGCCAGCAGTAAGGGACTAGCGGGGGGCACAGATACGCAGTATTTT. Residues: CASSKGLAGGTDTQYF.

The CDR3 here is CASSGTSGGSTDTQYF. The DNA for the CDR3 is TGTGCCAGCAGCGGGACTAGCGGGGGGAGCACAGATACGCAGTATTTT. This chain joins TRBV7-8 and TRBJ2-3, with TRBD2 identical over 15 bases. Germline CDR1 is SGHVS and CDR2 is FQNEAQ. Trimming at V came to 5 bases and at J to 0 bases, leaving 0 bases not matched to a gene. The CDR3 is 16 amino acids.

DNA for the CDR3: TGTGCCAGTAGTCCCCAGGCGGGAAGCACAGATACGCAGTATTTT. This encodes CASSPQAGSTDTQYF. The V gene is TRBV19, the J gene TRBJ2-3, with D possibly TRBD2 on 6 matching bases. CDR3 size: 15 residues. CDR1 and CDR2 from the germline V gene are LNHDA and SQIVND (reference sequence). Trimming removed 5 bases from V and 0 bases from J, with 12 bases in between.

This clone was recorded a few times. This CDR3 reads CASSYTEEANYGYTF. CDR3 nucleotide sequence: TGTGCCAGCAGTTACACCGAGGAGGCTAACTATGGCTACACCTTC. V is TRBV6-5 and J is TRBJ1-2; no firm D call. The CDR3 has 15 residues. Trimming removed 2 bases at V and 0 bases at J, with 10 bases between. CDR1 is MNHEY, CDR2 SVGAGI, per germline.